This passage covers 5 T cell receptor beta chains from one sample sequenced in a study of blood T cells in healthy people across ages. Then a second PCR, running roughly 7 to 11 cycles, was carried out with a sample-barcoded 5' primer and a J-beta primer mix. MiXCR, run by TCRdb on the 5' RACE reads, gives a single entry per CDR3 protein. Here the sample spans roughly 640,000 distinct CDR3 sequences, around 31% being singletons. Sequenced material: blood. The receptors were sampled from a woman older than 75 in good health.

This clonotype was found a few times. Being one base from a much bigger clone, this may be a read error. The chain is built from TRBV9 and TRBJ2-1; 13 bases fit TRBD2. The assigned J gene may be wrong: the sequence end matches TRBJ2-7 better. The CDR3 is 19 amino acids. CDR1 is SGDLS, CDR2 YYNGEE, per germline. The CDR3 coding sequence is TGTGCCAGCAGCGTCGCTGGACTAGCGGGGGCCATCTCCTACAATGAGCAGTACTTC. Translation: CASSVAGLAGAISYNEQYF.

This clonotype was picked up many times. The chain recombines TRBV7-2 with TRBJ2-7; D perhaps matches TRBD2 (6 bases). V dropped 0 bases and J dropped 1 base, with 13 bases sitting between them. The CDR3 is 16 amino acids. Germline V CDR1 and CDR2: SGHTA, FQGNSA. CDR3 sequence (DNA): TGTGCCAGCAGCTTAGCGAGTAGCGGAGGGTCCTACGAGCAGTACTTC. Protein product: CASSLASSGGSYEQYF.

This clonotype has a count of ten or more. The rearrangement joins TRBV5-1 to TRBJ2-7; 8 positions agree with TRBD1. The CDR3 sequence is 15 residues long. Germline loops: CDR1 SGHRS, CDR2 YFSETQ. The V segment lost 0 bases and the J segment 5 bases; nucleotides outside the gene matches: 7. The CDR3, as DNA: TGCGCCAGCAGCTTGGGGGGACAGGTGATCGACGAGCAGTACTTC. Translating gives CASSLGGQVIDEQYF. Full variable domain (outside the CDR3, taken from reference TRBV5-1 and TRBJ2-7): KAGVTQTPRYLIKTRGQQVTLSCSPISGHRSVSWYQQTPGQGLQFLFEYFSETQRNKGNFPGRFSGRQFSNSRSEMNVSTLELGDSALYLCASSLGGQVIDEQYFGPGTRLTVT.

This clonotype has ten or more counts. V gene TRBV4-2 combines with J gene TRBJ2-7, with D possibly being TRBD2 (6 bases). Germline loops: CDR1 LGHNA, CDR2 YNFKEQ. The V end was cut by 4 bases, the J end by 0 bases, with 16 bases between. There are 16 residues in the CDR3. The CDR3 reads CASSREAGRSSYEQYF. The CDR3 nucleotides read TGTGCCAGCAGCCGGGAGGCCGGGCGGTCCTCCTACGAGCAGTACTTC.

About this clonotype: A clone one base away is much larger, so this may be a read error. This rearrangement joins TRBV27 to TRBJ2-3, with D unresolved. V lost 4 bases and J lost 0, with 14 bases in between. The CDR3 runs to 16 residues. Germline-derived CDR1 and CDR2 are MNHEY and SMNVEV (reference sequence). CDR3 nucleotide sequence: TGTGCCAGCAGTTATTTAACAGCCCCTAGCACAGATACGCAGTATTTT. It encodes CASSYLTAPSTDTQYF.